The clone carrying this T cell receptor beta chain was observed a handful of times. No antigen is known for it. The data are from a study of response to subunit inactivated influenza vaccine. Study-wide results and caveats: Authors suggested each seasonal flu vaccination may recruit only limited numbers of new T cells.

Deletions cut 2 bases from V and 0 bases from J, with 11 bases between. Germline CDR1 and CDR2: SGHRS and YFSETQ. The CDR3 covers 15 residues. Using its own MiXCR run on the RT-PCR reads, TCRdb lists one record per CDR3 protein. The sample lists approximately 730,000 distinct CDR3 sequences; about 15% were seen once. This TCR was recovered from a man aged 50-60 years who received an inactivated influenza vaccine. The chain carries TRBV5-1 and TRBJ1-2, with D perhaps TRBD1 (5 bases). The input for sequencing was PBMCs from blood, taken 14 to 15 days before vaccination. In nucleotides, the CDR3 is TGCGCCAGCAGCTTCGGGGCCTCAGCTAACTATGGCTACACCTTC. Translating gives CASSFGASANYGYTF.